A single sample gave rise to the 5 T cell receptor beta chains below, sequenced in a study of T cell responses to AZD1222 COVID-19 vaccine. Clones were sequenced by immunoSEQ multiplex PCR, and TCRdb holds only the in-frame ones, with some missing. Of some 96,000 clones in the sample, approximately 88% were seen once. This specimen was peripheral blood, taken on day 0 of AZD1222 vaccination. These receptors originate from an adult in good health.

V gene TRBV4-1 combines with J gene TRBJ1-5; 7 positions match TRBD1. In germline, CDR1 is MGHRA, CDR2 YSYEKL. Trimming cost V 0 bases and J 2 bases; bases outside gene matches: 7. The CDR3 runs 17 residues. CDR3 bases: TGCGCCAGCAGCCAAGATTCGGGAGGACAGGGCAATCAGCCCCAGCATTTT. As protein: CASSQDSGGQGNQPQHF.

This rearrangement joins TRBV28 to TRBJ2-7; 8 bases map to TRBD1. V dropped 6 bases and J dropped 6; count of bases not matched to a gene: 13. CDR3 length: 15 residues. Germline assignment: CDR1 MDHEN and CDR2 SYDVKM. The CDR3 DNA reads TGTGCCAGCAGCCCAATAGAGGACAGGGCAAGCGAGCAGTACTTC. This sequence encodes CASSPIEDRASEQYF.

This clone was observed a single time. The chain recombines TRBV9 with TRBJ1-3; no reliable D call. V lost 4 bases, J lost 0 bases, and 11 bases lay in between. Germline loops: CDR1 SGDLS, CDR2 YYNGEE. This CDR3 is 15 amino acids long. The CDR3 is CASSPFEGSGNTIYF. CDR3 coding DNA: TGTGCCAGCAGCCCTTTTGAGGGCTCTGGAAACACCATATATTTT.

The chain couples TRBV19 to TRBJ1-5, with TRBD1 identical over 9 bases. Germline CDR1 LNHDA, CDR2 SQIVND (reference sequence). CDR3 length: 18 amino acids. V shed 2 bases, J shed 0 bases, and the junction held 8 bases outside the gene matches. CDR3 amino acids: CASSISGQGSYSNQPQHF. As DNA, the CDR3 is TGTGCCAGTAGTATAAGTGGACAGGGGAGTTATAGCAATCAGCCCCAGCATTTT.

The chain carries TRBV4-3 and TRBJ2-7; tentatively, D is TRBD2 (6 bases). The germline V gene encodes CDR1 LGHNA and CDR2 YSLEER. CDR3 length: 14 residues. The V and J ends lost 3 bases and 3 bases respectively, with 12 bases between them. The CDR3 nucleotides read TGCGCCAGCAGCCACTCGTCCGGGGGCTACGAGCAGTACTTC. This gives the protein CASSHSSGGYEQYF.